This T cell receptor beta chain was profiled in a study of T cell changes during pregnancy in multiple sclerosis. Trimming took off 1 base at V and 8 bases at J, with 18 bases between the two ends. CDR3 length: 16 residues. Germline values: CDR1 SGHVS, CDR2 FQNEAQ. Data came from immunoSEQ multiplex PCR; TCRdb stores just in-frame clones and leaves some out. The sample lists almost 55,000 clones, roughly 90% seen once, with approximately 3% in the top ten. The chain uses TRBV7-8 and TRBJ2-1, with D tentatively TRBD2 (6 bases). The material sequenced was CD8+ T cells from peripheral blood mononuclear cells, taken before pregnancy. The TCR originated in a female donor with multiple sclerosis, enrolled in a pregnancy study. DNA of the CDR3: TGTGCCAGCAGCTTAGAGGCGGGGCCCCCGGTGGATGAGCAGTTCTTC. As protein: CASSLEAGPPVDEQFF.